This T cell receptor beta chain was identified during a study of OX40 agonist ivuxolimab in advanced cancers. Study-wide context: Cohort: 80% to 90% men, mean age 60, aged roughly 23 to 79. Earlier treatment with anti-PD-1, anti-PD-L1 or anti-CTLA-4 was permitted, and 35% to 40% had received some. There were three patients with partial responses, one having hepatocellular carcinoma and two cutaneous melanoma.

This CDR3 contains 14 residues. The V and J ends lost 3 bases and 3 bases, in that order; junction bases with no gene match: 1. Germline V gene data show CDR1 as LNHDA and CDR2 as SQIVND (reference sequence). A single count supports this clone. Patients with a history of autoimmune disease or on systemic immunosuppression were excluded. TCRdb keeps only in-frame clones here, not all; method: immunoSEQ multiplex PCR. Among about 50,000 clones, nearly 95% were seen once, and the ten largest hold roughly 6.8%. This clonotype was obtained from an adult with an advanced solid tumor such as melanoma, head and neck, liver or kidney cancer. Sequenced here: CD4+ or CD8+ T cells sorted from blood, sampled in a trial of the OX40 agonist ivuxolimab. The chain uses TRBV19 and TRBJ2-7, with 11 positions matching TRBD1. This CDR3 is CASSIGTGGYEQYF. CDR3 sequence (DNA): TGTGCCAGTAGTATCGGGACAGGGGGCTACGAGCAGTACTTC.